This T cell receptor beta chain is from a study of PD-1 blockade in classical Hodgkin lymphoma. General study results and limits: CD8+ TCR diversity did not rise significantly by C4D1, unlike CD4+. It was among complete responders that baseline diversity resembled that of newly diagnosed patients.

Data came from immunoSEQ multiplex PCR; TCRdb stores just in-frame clones and leaves some out. The sample includes some 52,000 clones, around nine tenths seen only once; the top ten take approximately 6.8%. To note about this clone: The antigen is not known.

Germline V CDR1 and CDR2: MNHEY, SMNVEV (reference sequence). The length of the CDR3 is 15 residues. V shed 5 bases and J shed 3 bases, with 14 bases lying between them. Indicated time point: cycle 4 day 1 (C4D1), after around six weeks of nivolumab. No patient escaped relapse after autologous stem cell transplantation, and brentuximab vedotin exposure varied. The chain carries TRBV27 and TRBJ2-1; TRBD1 might be the D (5 bases). The sequence came from a human donor with classical Hodgkin lymphoma. The sample here was peripheral blood mononuclear cells (PBMCs), taken before the fourth cycle of nivolumab. CDR3: CASSSLGQIYNEQFF. The CDR3 nucleotides are TGTGCCAGCAGTAGCCTCGGACAAATCTACAATGAGCAGTTCTTC.